Below are 32 T cell receptor beta chains sequenced from a single sample in a study of PD-1 blockade in classical Hodgkin lymphoma. This sample's time point: cycle 4 day 1 (C4D1), after less than seven weeks of nivolumab. Each patient's relapse followed autologous stem cell transplantation, and brentuximab vedotin exposure varied. Clones were sequenced by immunoSEQ multiplex PCR, and TCRdb holds only the in-frame ones, with some missing. The sample consists of about 60,000 clones, roughly nine tenths of them appearing once. The sequences come from peripheral blood mononuclear cells (PBMCs), collected before the fourth cycle of nivolumab. The source of these receptors is a human donor with classical Hodgkin lymphoma.

CDR3 DNA sequence: TGCGCCAGCAGCTTGGGGGGACAGGGTAGGACCTACGAGCAGTACTTC. Translated: CASSLGGQGRTYEQYF. The chain has TRBV5-1 and TRBJ2-7; 9 nucleotides align to TRBD1. The J segment lost 2 bases and the V segment lost 0 bases, leaving 6 bases of the junction unmatched. Germline V gene lookup returns CDR1 SGHRS and CDR2 YFSETQ. The CDR3 loop spans 16 amino acids.

The rearrangement links TRBV29-1 to TRBJ2-5; TRBD1 or TRBD2 may be the D gene (5 bases each). The CDR3 sequence is 14 residues long. Per germline, CDR1 SQVTM and CDR2 ANQGSEA. V shed 3 bases and J shed 0 bases, with 11 bases lying between them. The CDR3 bases are TGCAGCGTTGAGTGGTTGGGACACCAAGAGACCCAGTACTTC. Translating it yields CSVEWLGHQETQYF.

The chain employs TRBV27 and TRBJ2-3; D gene unclear. The germline CDR1 and CDR2 sequences are MNHEY and SMNVEV (reference sequence). The CDR3 loop spans 14 amino acids. The germline V and J ends were trimmed by 4 bases and 4 bases, with 12 bases remaining between them. Here the CDR3 reads CASSSRPPADTQYF. CDR3 in DNA: TGTGCCAGCAGTTCACGTCCCCCCGCAGATACGCAGTATTTT.

The V and J genes are TRBV2 and TRBJ1-2; no definite D call. The CDR3 loop spans 14 amino acids. Per germline, CDR1 SNHLY and CDR2 FYNNEI. Trimming took 2 bases from V and 8 from J, leaving 15 bases between them. CDR3 loop: CASSEIYGEWGYTF. In DNA form, the CDR3 reads TGTGCCAGCAGTGAAATATATGGGGAGTGGGGCTACACCTTC.

The V call is TRBV5-1, the J call TRBJ2-7, with D perhaps matching TRBD1 (6 bases). CDR1 and CDR2 from the germline V gene are SGHRS and YFSETQ. Trimming took 0 bases from V and 2 from J, leaving 12 bases between them. The CDR3 runs to 15 residues. Here the CDR3 reads CASSLEQGWAYEQYF. The CDR3 bases are TGCGCCAGCAGCTTGGAACAGGGATGGGCCTACGAGCAGTACTTC. The full variable domain, with the rest looked up from reference TRBV5-1 and TRBJ2-7, is KAGVTQTPRYLIKTRGQQVTLSCSPISGHRSVSWYQQTPGQGLQFLFEYFSETQRNKGNFPGRFSGRQFSNSRSEMNVSTLELGDSALYLCASSLEQGWAYEQYFGPGTRLTVT.

This chain uses TRBV4-1 with TRBJ2-2; unclear D gene. The germline V gene encodes CDR1 MGHRA and CDR2 YSYEKL. There are 15 residues in the CDR3. Trimming shortened V by 0 bases and J by 7 bases, and 12 bases separated the two germline ends. The CDR3 sequence: CASSQDRVPYGELFF. The CDR3 nucleotides are TGCGCCAGCAGCCAAGATAGGGTTCCCTACGGGGAGCTGTTTTTT.

V is TRBV5-1 and J is TRBJ2-1, with TRBD2 as a possible D gene (5 bases). Germline CDR1 reads SGHRS; CDR2 reads YFSETQ. CDR3 length: 17 residues. The ends were cut back, 1 base at V and 3 bases at J, with 17 bases in the middle. CDR3 nucleotide sequence: TGCGCCAGCAGCTTGCCACCAGAAGCGAGGGACTACAATGAGCAGTTCTTC. Protein: CASSLPPEARDYNEQFF.

The chain combines TRBV5-1 with TRBJ2-5; D is unclear. This CDR3 contains 13 residues. Per germline, CDR1 SGHRS and CDR2 YFSETQ. Trimming removed 4 bases from V and 5 bases from J, with 12 bases in between. The CDR3 loop reads CASSPHEGETQYF. The CDR3 coding sequence is TGCGCCAGCAGCCCGCATGAAGGGGAGACCCAGTACTTC.

CDR3 DNA: TGTGCCAGCAGCTTTTCCCTAGTCGCCCCCGGGGAGCTGTTTTTT. Protein sequence: CASSFSLVAPGELFF. The rearrangement links TRBV7-9 to TRBJ2-2; D is unresolved. The germline V gene has CDR1 SEHNR and CDR2 FQNEAQ (reference sequence). This CDR3 has 15 amino acids. V lost 3 bases to trimming and J lost 6 bases, with 14 bases between them.

The chain couples TRBV2 to TRBJ1-5; D might be TRBD1 (5 bases). Germline V gene data show CDR1 as SNHLY and CDR2 as FYNNEI. CDR3 length: 13 residues. Trimming shortened V by 6 bases and J by 5 bases, and 11 bases separated the two germline ends. CDR3 loop: CASSKTDYQPQHF. The CDR3 DNA is TGTGCCAGCAGCAAGACAGACTATCAGCCCCAGCATTTT.

This chain joins TRBV5-4 and TRBJ2-3, with 8 bases fitting TRBD2. CDR1 is SGHNT and CDR2 is YYREEE in the germline V gene (reference sequence). The CDR3 consists of 15 residues. V lost 0 bases and J lost 2; bases outside the gene matches: 2. CDR3 residues: CASSLAAGVTDTQYF. The CDR3 DNA is TGTGCCAGCAGCTTGGCAGCGGGAGTCACAGATACGCAGTATTTT.

The chain couples TRBV21-1 to TRBJ2-3; the table calls TRBD1, which could not be checked here. TRBV21-1 is a documented pseudogene. The CDR3 has 16 amino acids. The CDR3 coding sequence is TGTGCCAGCAGCGGGGGGGACAGGCCCGGCGCAGATACGCAGTATTTT. Its protein product is CASSGGDRPGADTQYF.

The chain employs TRBV28 and TRBJ2-2; 8 nucleotides align to TRBD2. Germline V gene sequence: CDR1 MDHEN, CDR2 SYDVKM. The length of the CDR3 is 16 residues. Trimming took 5 bases from V and 1 from J; bases not matched to a gene: 6. CDR3 sequence (DNA): TGTGCCAGCAGTCAGGGACTAGAAATGAACACCGGGGAGCTGTTTTTT. It codes for CASSQGLEMNTGELFF.

The chain has TRBV7-6 and TRBJ1-3; weak D call: TRBD1 (5 bases). This CDR3 contains 15 residues. Trimming took off 5 bases at V and 3 bases at J, with 14 bases between the two ends. The V gene's germline CDR1 is SGHVS and CDR2 FNYEAQ. CDR3 sequence (DNA): TGTGCCAGCAGCCCCGGGACGCCCGATGGAAACACCATATATTTT. It encodes CASSPGTPDGNTIYF.

The V call is TRBV27, the J call TRBJ1-4; 11 bases match TRBD1. This CDR3 is built from 18 residues. Germline assignment: CDR1 MNHEY and CDR2 SMNVEV (reference sequence). The J segment lost 0 bases and the V segment lost 6 bases, leaving 9 bases of the junction unmatched. The CDR3 DNA follows: TGTGCCAGCAGCCCTCCCGGGACAGGGGGTGCAACTAATGAAAAACTGTTTTTT. Protein sequence: CASSPPGTGGATNEKLFF.

This rearrangement joins TRBV15 to TRBJ2-7, with D unresolved. The CDR3 covers 12 residues. Trimming took 1 base from V and 4 from J, leaving 5 bases between them. Germline V gene data show CDR1 as LNHNV and CDR2 as YYDKDF (reference sequence). The CDR3 DNA reads as TGTGCCACCAGCAGAGGAGGTTACGAGCAGTACTTC. It is translated as CATSRGGYEQYF. The full variable domain, its missing parts supplied by reference TRBV15 and TRBJ2-7, is DAMVIQNPRYQVTQFGKPVTLSCSQTLNHNVMYWYQQKSSQAPKLLFHYYDKDFNNEADTPDNFQSRRPNTSFCFLDIRSPGLGDTAMYLCATSRGGYEQYFGPGTRLTVT.

V gene TRBV7-8 combines with J gene TRBJ2-2; D gene ambiguous. The CDR3 loop spans 12 amino acids. Germline loops: CDR1 SGHVS, CDR2 FQNEAQ. V gave up 5 bases and J gave up 9 bases, with 10 bases separating them. CDR3 DNA sequence: TGTGCCAGCAGCCCTGAGAACCGGGAGCTGTTTTTT. Its protein is CASSPENRELFF.

V and J are TRBV28 and TRBJ2-7; D perhaps matches TRBD1 (6 bases). This CDR3 has 15 residues. Trimming stripped 6 bases from V and 2 bases from J, with 17 bases between. Per germline, CDR1 MDHEN and CDR2 SYDVKM. CDR3 in amino acids: CASRPPGHLTYEQYF. CDR3 DNA sequence: TGTGCCAGCAGACCACCGGGACACCTAACCTACGAGCAGTACTTC.

The chain combines TRBV6-1 with TRBJ1-5; D gene uncertain. CDR1 and CDR2 (germline): MNHNS, SASEGT. V dropped 1 base and J dropped 4 bases, with 14 bases sitting between them. This CDR3 has 16 residues. The CDR3 here is CASSEVQNLNNQPQHF. The CDR3 nucleotides read TGTGCCAGCAGTGAAGTACAGAACTTAAATAATCAGCCCCAGCATTTT.

The V gene is TRBV28, the J gene TRBJ2-7, with TRBD2 matching over 9 bases. CDR1 and CDR2 from the germline V gene are MDHEN and SYDVKM. The V gene end was trimmed by 8 bases and the J gene end by 6 bases; junction bases not matched to a gene: 8. The length of the CDR3 is 13 residues. The CDR3 region has the DNA TGTGCCAGCGCGGGGCTAGCGGGAATCGAGCAGTACTTC. Protein: CASAGLAGIEQYF.

The rearrangement uses TRBV27 and TRBJ2-1; TRBD2 is a possible D gene (6 bases). The germline V gene has CDR1 MNHEY and CDR2 SMNVEV (reference sequence). V lost 3 bases and J 3 bases, leaving 9 bases between the germline ends. The length of the CDR3 is 14 residues. CDR3 region: CASSFGGGYNEQFF. CDR3 DNA sequence: TGTGCCAGCAGTTTCGGGGGAGGCTACAATGAGCAGTTCTTC.

The V gene is TRBV30, the J gene TRBJ1-6, with 8 bases identical to TRBD1. Germline values: CDR1 GTSNPN, CDR2 SVGIG (reference sequence). Trimming cost V 1 base and J 2 bases; bases outside gene matches: 1. This CDR3 is built from 15 residues. The CDR3 is CAWSAQGAYNSPLHF. CDR3 nucleotides: TGTGCCTGGAGTGCACAGGGGGCCTATAATTCACCCCTCCACTTT.

This clone came up once. This chain links TRBV21-1 with TRBJ1-2; the D call in the table, TRBD1, was not verified against the DNA. TRBV21-1 is an annotated pseudogene. This CDR3 spans 14 amino acids. The CDR3 DNA is TGTGCCAGCAGCAATGCAGGGATCATCTATGGCTACACCTTC. Translation: CASSNAGIIYGYTF.

CDR3: CASSLGTNEKLFF. CDR3 sequence (DNA): TGTGCCAGCAGCTTGGGGACTAATGAAAAACTGTTTTTT. V and J are TRBV5-4 and TRBJ1-4, with D hard to call. The CDR3 is 13 residues long. CDR1 is SGHNT and CDR2 is YYREEE in the germline V gene (reference sequence). V gave up 0 bases and J gave up 2 bases, with 2 bases separating them.

The chain has TRBV4-1 and TRBJ2-1, with TRBD2 as a possible D gene (6 bases). The germline V and J ends were trimmed by 0 bases and 9 bases, with 15 bases remaining between them. The length of the CDR3 is 15 residues. Germline lookup yields CDR1 MGHRA and CDR2 YSYEKL. CDR3 coding DNA: TGCGCCAGCAGCCAAGAAGCCGGGGGTAGGGGTGAGCAGTTCTTC. This translates into CASSQEAGGRGEQFF.

The chain is built from TRBV19 and TRBJ2-7; tentatively, D is TRBD2 (6 bases). This CDR3 has 15 residues. Germline values: CDR1 LNHDA, CDR2 SQIVND (reference sequence). V lost 5 bases and J 3 bases, leaving 17 bases between the germline ends. CDR3 coding DNA: TGTGCCAGTAGTTCGCGGGACTCGAGAGGCTACGAGCAGTACTTC. Translating gives CASSSRDSRGYEQYF.

This chain uses TRBV2 with TRBJ2-1; 8 nucleotides line up with TRBD2. Germline CDR1 and CDR2: SNHLY and FYNNEI. The CDR3 covers 18 residues. The ends lost 1 base at V and 4 bases at J; junction bases unmatched: 12. CDR3 sequence: CASSEVLSGEGSYNEQFF. CDR3 nucleotides: TGTGCCAGCAGTGAAGTCCTTAGCGGGGAGGGGAGTTACAATGAGCAGTTCTTC.

This chain uses TRBV27 with TRBJ2-6; D ambiguous. V shed 2 bases and J shed 3 bases, with 11 bases lying between them. Per germline, CDR1 MNHEY and CDR2 SMNVEV (reference sequence). The CDR3 consists of 16 residues. CDR3: CASSLLFPVGANVLTF. CDR3 nucleotide sequence: TGTGCCAGCAGTTTACTCTTCCCTGTTGGGGCCAACGTCCTGACTTTC.

The chain is built from TRBV4-1 and TRBJ2-3; TRBD2 might be the D (5 bases). In germline, CDR1 is MGHRA, CDR2 YSYEKL. V lost 0 bases to trimming and J lost 1 base, with 14 bases between them. CDR3 length: 17 amino acids. In nucleotides, the CDR3 is TGCGCCAGCAGCCAAGATCGAACGGGGTTCGGCACAGATACGCAGTATTTT. Translated: CASSQDRTGFGTDTQYF.

In DNA, the CDR3 is TGTGCCAGCAGTGCGTCCGGGACAGGGGAGGGGGGCACTGAAGCTTTCTTT. Translating it yields CASSASGTGEGGTEAFF. V is TRBV2 and J is TRBJ1-1; 10 bases fit TRBD1. The CDR3 has 17 residues. Losses at the gene ends were 4 bases for V and 4 bases for J; bases not matched to a gene: 12. Germline CDR1 reads SNHLY; CDR2 reads FYNNEI.

CDR3 amino acids: CASSEWTSGGAYNEQFF. CDR3 in DNA: TGTGCCAGCAGCGAGTGGACTAGCGGGGGGGCTTACAATGAGCAGTTCTTC. The chain recombines TRBV9 with TRBJ2-1; TRBD2 aligns across 15 bases. The V and J ends lost 3 bases and 4 bases, in that order; junction bases with no gene match: 5. This CDR3 contains 17 residues. Germline V gene sequence: CDR1 SGDLS, CDR2 YYNGEE.

This chain connects TRBV27 to TRBJ1-5; 11 bases agree with TRBD1. The CDR3 runs 16 residues. After removal of 6 bases from V and 9 bases from J, the junction contained 13 bases not matched to a gene. Germline CDR1 MNHEY, CDR2 SMNVEV (reference sequence). CDR3 sequence reads: CASRTGTGGFLGPQHF. As DNA, the CDR3 is TGTGCCAGCAGGACCGGGACAGGGGGATTCTTAGGGCCCCAGCATTTT.